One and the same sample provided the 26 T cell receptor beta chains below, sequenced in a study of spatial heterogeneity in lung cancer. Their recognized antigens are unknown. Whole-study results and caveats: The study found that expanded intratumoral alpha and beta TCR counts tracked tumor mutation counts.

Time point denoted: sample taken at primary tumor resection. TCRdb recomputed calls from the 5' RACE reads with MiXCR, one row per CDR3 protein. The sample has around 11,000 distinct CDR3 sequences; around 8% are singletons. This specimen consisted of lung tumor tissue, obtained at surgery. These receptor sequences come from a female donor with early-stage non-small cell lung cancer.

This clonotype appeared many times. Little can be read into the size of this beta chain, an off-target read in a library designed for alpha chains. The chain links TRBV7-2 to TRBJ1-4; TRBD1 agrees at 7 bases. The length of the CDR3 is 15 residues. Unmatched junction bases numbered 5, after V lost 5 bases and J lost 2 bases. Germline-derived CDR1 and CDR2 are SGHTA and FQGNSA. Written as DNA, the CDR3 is TGTGCCAGCAGCCGACAGGGACGCACTAATGAAAAACTGTTTTTT. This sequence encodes CASSRQGRTNEKLFF.

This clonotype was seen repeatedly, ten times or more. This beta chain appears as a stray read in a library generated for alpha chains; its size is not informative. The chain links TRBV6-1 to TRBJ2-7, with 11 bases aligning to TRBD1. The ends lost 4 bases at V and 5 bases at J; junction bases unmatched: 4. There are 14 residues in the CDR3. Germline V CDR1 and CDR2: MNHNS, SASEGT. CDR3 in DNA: TGTGCCAGCAGTGGGACAGGGGGCGCGAACGAGCAGTACTTC. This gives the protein CASSGTGGANEQYF.

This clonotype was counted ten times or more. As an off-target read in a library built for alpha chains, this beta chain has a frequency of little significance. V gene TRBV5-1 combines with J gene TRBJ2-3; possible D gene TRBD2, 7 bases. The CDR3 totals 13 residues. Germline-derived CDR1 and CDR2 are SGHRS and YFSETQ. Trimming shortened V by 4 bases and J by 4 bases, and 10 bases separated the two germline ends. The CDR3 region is CASSGGGADTQYF. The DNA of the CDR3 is TGCGCCAGCAGCGGGGGGGGCGCAGATACGCAGTATTTT.

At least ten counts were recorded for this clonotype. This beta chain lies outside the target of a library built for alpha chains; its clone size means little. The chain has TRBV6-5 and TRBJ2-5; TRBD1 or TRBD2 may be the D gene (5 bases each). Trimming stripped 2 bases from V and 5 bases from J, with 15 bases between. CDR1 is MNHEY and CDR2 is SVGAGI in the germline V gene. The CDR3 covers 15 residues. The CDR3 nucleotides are TGTGCCAGCAGTTACGCAGGGACCCCGGGGGAGACCCAGTACTTC. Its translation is CASSYAGTPGETQYF.

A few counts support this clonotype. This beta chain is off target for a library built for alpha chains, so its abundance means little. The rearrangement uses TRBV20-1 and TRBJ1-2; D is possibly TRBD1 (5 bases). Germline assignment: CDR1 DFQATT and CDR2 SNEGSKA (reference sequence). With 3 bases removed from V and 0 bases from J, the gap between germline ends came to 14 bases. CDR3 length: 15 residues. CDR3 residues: CSARGGGRSNYGYTF. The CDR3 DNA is TGCAGTGCTAGGGGCGGGGGGAGATCTAACTATGGCTACACCTTC.

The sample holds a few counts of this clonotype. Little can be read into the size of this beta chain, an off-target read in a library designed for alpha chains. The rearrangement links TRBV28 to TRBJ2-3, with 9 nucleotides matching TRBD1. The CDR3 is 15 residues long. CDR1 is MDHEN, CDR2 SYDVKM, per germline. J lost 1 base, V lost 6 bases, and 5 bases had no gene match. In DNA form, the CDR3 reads TGTGCCAGCAGAACAGGGGGCGCTGGCACAGATACGCAGTATTTT. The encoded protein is CASRTGGAGTDTQYF.

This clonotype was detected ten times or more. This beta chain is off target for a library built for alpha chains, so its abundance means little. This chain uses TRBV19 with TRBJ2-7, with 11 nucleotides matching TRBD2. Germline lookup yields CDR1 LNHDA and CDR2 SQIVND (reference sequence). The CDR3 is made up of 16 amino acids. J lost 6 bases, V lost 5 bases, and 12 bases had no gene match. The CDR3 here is CASSLASGGPAFEQYF. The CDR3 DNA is TGTGCCAGTAGTCTGGCTAGCGGGGGGCCCGCGTTCGAGCAGTACTTC.

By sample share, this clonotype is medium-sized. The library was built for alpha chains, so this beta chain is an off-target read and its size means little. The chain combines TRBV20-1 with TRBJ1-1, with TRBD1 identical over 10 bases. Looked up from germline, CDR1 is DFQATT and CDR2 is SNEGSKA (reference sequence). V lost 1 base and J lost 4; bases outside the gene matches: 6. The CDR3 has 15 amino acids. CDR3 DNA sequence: TGCAGTGCTAGAGGCGGACAGGGGGGAATCACTGAAGCTTTCTTT. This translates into CSARGGQGGITEAFF.

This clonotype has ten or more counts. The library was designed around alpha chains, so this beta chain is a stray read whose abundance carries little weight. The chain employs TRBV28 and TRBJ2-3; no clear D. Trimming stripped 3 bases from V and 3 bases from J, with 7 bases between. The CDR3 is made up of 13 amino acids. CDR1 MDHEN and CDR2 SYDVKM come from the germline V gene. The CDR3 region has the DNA TGTGCCAGCAGTTTTACGGATACAGATACGCAGTATTTT. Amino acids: CASSFTDTDTQYF. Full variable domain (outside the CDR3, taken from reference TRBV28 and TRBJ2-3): DVKVTQSSRYLVKRTGEKVFLECVQDMDHENMFWYRQDPGLGLRLIYFSYDVKMKEKGDIPEGYSVSREKKERFSLILESASTNQTSMYLCASSFTDTDTQYFGPGTRLTVL.

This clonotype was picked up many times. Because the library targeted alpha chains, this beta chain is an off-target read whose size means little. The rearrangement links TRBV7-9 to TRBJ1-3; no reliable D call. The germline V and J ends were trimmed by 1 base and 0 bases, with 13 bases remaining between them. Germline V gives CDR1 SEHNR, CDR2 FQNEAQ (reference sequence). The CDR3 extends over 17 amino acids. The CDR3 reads CASSLDSWESSGNTIYF. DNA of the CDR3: TGTGCCAGCAGCTTAGATTCCTGGGAGAGCTCTGGAAACACCATATATTTT.

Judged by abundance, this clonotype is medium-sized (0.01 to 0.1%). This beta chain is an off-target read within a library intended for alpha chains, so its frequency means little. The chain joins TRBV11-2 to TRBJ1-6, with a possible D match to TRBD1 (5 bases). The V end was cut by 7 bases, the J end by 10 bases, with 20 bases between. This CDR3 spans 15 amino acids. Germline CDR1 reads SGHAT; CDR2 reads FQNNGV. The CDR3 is CASNVAAGPTSPLHF. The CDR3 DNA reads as TGTGCCAGCAACGTAGCAGCGGGGCCCACATCACCCCTCCACTTT.

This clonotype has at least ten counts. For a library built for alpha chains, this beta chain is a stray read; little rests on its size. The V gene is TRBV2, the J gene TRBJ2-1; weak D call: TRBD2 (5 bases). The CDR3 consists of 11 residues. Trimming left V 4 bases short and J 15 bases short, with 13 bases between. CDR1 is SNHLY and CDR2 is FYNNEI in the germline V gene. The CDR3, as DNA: TGTGCCAGCAGTGTCACGGTTGAGGGGTTCTTC. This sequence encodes CASSVTVEGFF.

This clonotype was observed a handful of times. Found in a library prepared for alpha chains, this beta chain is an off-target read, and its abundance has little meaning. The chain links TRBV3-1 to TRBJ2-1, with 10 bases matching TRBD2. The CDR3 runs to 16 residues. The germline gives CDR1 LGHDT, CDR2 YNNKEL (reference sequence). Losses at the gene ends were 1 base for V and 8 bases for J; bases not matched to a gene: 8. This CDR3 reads CASSQGRRLAGHEQFF. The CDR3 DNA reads TGTGCCAGCAGCCAAGGGCGTCGACTAGCGGGTCATGAGCAGTTCTTC.

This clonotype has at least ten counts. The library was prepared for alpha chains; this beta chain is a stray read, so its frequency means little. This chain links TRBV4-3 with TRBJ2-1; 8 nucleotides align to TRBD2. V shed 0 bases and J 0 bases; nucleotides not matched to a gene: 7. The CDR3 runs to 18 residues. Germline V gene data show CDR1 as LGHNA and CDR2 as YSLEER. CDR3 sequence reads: CASSQDWGGGPSYNEQFF. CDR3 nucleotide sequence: TGCGCCAGCAGCCAAGATTGGGGCGGGGGGCCCTCCTACAATGAGCAGTTCTTC.

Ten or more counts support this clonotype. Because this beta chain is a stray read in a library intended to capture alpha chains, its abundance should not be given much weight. The CDR3 bases are TGTGCCAGCAGTTTAGGAGGACAGGTCACCAATGAGCAGTTCTTC. Its translation is CASSLGGQVTNEQFF. V gene TRBV12-3 or TRBV12-4 combines with J gene TRBJ2-1, with 7 bases lining up with TRBD1. The CDR3 consists of 15 residues. The junction had 6 bases not matched to a gene; V was cut back by 1 base and J by 6 bases.

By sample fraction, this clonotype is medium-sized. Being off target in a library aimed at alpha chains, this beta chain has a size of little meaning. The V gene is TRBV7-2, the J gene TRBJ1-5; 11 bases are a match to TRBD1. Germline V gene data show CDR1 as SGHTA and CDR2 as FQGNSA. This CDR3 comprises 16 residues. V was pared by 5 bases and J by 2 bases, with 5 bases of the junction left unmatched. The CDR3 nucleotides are TGTGCCAGCAGCGCAAGGACAGGGGGCGGCAATCAGCCCCAGCATTTT. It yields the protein CASSARTGGGNQPQHF.

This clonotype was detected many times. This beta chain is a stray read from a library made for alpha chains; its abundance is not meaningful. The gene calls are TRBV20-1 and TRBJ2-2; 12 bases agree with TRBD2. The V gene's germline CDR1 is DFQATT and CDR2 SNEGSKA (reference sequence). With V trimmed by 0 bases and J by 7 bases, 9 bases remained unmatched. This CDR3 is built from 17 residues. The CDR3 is CSARDSRLAGDVGELFF. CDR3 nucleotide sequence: TGCAGTGCTAGAGATTCCCGACTAGCGGGGGACGTCGGGGAGCTGTTTTTT.

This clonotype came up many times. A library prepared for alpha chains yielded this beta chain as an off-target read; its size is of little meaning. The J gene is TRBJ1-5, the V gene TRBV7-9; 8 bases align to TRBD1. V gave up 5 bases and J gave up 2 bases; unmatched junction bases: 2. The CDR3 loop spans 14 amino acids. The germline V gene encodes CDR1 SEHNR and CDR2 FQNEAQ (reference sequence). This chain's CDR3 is CASSATGGNQPQHF. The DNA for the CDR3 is TGTGCCAGCAGCGCGACAGGGGGCAATCAGCCCCAGCATTTT.

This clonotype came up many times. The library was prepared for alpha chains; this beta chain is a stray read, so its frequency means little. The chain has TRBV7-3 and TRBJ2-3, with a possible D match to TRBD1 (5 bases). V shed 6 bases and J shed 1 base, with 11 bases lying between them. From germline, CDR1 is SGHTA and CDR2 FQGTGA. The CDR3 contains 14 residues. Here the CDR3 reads CASSWGQGTDTQYF. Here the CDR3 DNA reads TGTGCCAGCAGTTGGGGCCAGGGCACAGATACGCAGTATTTT. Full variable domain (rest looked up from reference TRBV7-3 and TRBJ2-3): GAGVSQTPSNKVTEKGKYVELRCDPISGHTALYWYRQSLGQGPEFLIYFQGTGAADDSGLPNDRFFAVRPEGSVSTLKIQRTERGDSAVYLCASSWGQGTDTQYFGPGTRLTVL.

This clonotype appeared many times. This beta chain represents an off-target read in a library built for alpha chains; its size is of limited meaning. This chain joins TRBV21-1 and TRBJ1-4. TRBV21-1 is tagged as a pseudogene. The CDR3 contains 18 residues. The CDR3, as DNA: TGTGCCAGCAGCAATCGGTGTTATGGTGGGAGAGCTAATGAAAAACTGTTTTTT. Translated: CASSNRCYGGRANEKLFF.

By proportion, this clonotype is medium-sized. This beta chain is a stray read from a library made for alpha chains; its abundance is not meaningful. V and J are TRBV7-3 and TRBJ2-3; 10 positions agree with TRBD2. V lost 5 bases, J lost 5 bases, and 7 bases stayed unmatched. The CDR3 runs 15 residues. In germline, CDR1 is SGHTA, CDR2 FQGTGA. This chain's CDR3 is CASSGSGGEIDTQYF. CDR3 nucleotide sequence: TGTGCCAGCAGCGGGAGCGGGGGGGAAATAGATACGCAGTATTTT. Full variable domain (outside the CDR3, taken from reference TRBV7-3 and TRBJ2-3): GAGVSQTPSNKVTEKGKYVELRCDPISGHTALYWYRQSLGQGPEFLIYFQGTGAADDSGLPNDRFFAVRPEGSVSTLKIQRTERGDSAVYLCASSGSGGEIDTQYFGPGTRLTVL.

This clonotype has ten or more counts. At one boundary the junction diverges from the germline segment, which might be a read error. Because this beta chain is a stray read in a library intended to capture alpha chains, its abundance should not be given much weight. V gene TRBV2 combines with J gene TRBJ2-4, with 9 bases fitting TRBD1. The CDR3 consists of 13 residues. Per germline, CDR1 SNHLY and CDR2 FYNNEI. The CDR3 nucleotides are TGTGCCAGCAGTGAGGAGGACAGGGGCTCCCCGGGTTTC. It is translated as CASSEEDRGSPGF.

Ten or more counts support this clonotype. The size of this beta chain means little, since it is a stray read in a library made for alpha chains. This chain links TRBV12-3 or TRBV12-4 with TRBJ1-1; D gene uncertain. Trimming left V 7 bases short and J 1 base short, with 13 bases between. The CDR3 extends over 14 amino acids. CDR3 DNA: TGTGCCAGCATTCCGACTCCAGGGAACACTGAAGCTTTCTTT. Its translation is CASIPTPGNTEAFF.

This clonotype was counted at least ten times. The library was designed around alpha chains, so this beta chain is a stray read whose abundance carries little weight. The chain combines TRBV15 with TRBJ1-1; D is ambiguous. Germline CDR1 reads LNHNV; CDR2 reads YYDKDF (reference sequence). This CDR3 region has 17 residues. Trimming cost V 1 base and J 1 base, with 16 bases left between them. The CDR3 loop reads CATSRGFQRGWNTEAFF. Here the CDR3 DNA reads TGTGCCACCAGCAGAGGATTCCAGCGAGGGTGGAACACTGAAGCTTTCTTT.

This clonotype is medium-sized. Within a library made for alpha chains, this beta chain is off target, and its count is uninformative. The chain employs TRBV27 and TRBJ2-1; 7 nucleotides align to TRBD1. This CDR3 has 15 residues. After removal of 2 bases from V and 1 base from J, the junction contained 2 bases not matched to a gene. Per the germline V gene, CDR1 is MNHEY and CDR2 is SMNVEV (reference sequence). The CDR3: CASSLRDRSYNEQFF. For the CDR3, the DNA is TGTGCCAGCAGTTTACGGGACAGATCCTACAATGAGCAGTTCTTC.

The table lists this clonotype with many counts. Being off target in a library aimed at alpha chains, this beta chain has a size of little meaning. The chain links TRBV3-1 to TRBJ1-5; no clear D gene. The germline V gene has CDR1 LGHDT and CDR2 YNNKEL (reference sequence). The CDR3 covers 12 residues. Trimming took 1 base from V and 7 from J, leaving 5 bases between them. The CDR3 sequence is CASSQGEQPQHF. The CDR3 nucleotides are TGTGCCAGCAGCCAAGGGGAGCAGCCCCAGCATTTT.